The clone carrying this TCR beta chain was seen more than once but under ten times. Its antigen is unidentified. It was with unique molecular identifiers that the TCRbeta library was prepared. Via MiXCR, TCRdb re-called the PCR reads, giving one row per CDR3 protein. The repertoire holds 250,000 to 400,000 distinct CDR3 sequences, with around 25% as singletons. This specimen comes from a study of T-cell reconstitution after alpha-beta-depleted transplantation in children. Whole-study results and caveats: It was surviving recipient T cells and thymic progenitors that gave some patients high TCRbeta diversity at day 60. Newly produced T cells mostly accounted for T-cell counts and diversity one year post-transplant. The origin of alpha-beta T cells about two months after transplant was reportedly several hundred expanded graft clones.

The CDR3 sequence is 16 residues long. The germline gives CDR1 SGHRS, CDR2 YFSETQ. V shed 4 bases and J 0 bases; nucleotides not matched to a gene: 8. The TCR originated in a male patient younger than 18 who had a stem cell transplant for acute lymphoblastic leukemia, so the T cells may come from the graft donor. The sample consisted of PBMCs, mostly from graft donor cells, taken 180 days after TCRalphabeta/CD19-depleted stem cell transplant. The chain couples TRBV5-1 to TRBJ2-7, with 9 bases lining up with TRBD1. CDR3 residues: CASSPRTGVISYEQYF. The DNA of the CDR3 is TGCGCCAGCAGCCCACGGACAGGGGTTATCTCCTACGAGCAGTACTTC.